The 20 T cell receptor beta chains presented below share a single source sample, sequenced in a study of blood T cell repertoires in COVID-19. Here immunoSEQ multiplex PCR was the method, and the copy in TCRdb shows in-frame clones only, minus some. The data contain approximately 240,000 clones, over 75% of them singletons. The sequencing input was peripheral blood. The receptors here all came from a woman between 40 and 55 years old who had recovered from COVID-19.

The chain is built from TRBV11-2 and TRBJ2-2; D perhaps matches TRBD2 (5 bases). The CDR3 runs to 16 residues. Deletions cut 1 base from V and 7 bases from J, with 16 bases between. Germline CDR1 reads SGHAT; CDR2 reads FQNNGV. The chain's CDR3 is CASSLVAGGLFGELFF. The CDR3 DNA reads TGTGCCAGCAGCTTAGTGGCAGGCGGGCTCTTCGGGGAGCTGTTTTTT.

The V gene is TRBV6-5, the J gene TRBJ2-7; 7 bases are a match to TRBD2. The length of the CDR3 is 16 residues. J lost 2 bases, V lost 4 bases, and 11 bases had no gene match. Germline CDR1 MNHEY, CDR2 SVGAGI. CDR3 residues: CASSFLLAGDPYEQYF. The CDR3, as DNA: TGTGCCAGCAGTTTCCTCTTGGCGGGGGACCCCTACGAGCAGTACTTC.

The chain has TRBV9 and TRBJ2-1; 11 nucleotides line up with TRBD2. Germline values: CDR1 SGDLS, CDR2 YYNGEE. This CDR3 contains 14 residues. The ends lost 0 bases at V and 13 bases at J; junction bases unmatched: 6. The CDR3 DNA reads as TGTGCCAGCAGCGTAGTTGTAGCGGGGGGGTTCCAGTTCTTC. Translating it yields CASSVVVAGGFQFF.

The chain carries TRBV19 and TRBJ2-7; TRBD1 matches at 7 bases. Unmatched junction bases numbered 2, after V lost 5 bases and J lost 1 base. The CDR3 contains 13 residues. CDR1 and CDR2 from the germline V gene are LNHDA and SQIVND (reference sequence). The CDR3 nucleotides read TGTGCCAGTAGTGCGACAGGGTCCTACGAGCAGTACTTC. Its protein is CASSATGSYEQYF.

This chain joins TRBV2 and TRBJ2-3; 11 bases are shared with TRBD2. Germline V CDR1 and CDR2: SNHLY, FYNNEI. Trimming took 6 bases from V and 4 from J; bases not matched to a gene: 6. The CDR3 is 15 amino acids. CDR3 in amino acids: CASRLTSGVPDTQYF. In DNA form, the CDR3 reads TGTGCCAGCAGATTGACTAGCGGGGTCCCAGATACGCAGTATTTT.

The chain has TRBV5-6 and TRBJ1-2, with 11 bases identical to TRBD1. The trim removed 0 bases at V and 4 bases at J, leaving 5 bases unmatched. CDR1 is SGHDT and CDR2 is YYEEEE in the germline V gene. CDR3 length: 16 residues. CDR3 in DNA: TGTGCCAGCAGCTTGGGGACAGGGGGCAGGAGCTATGGCTACACCTTC. Amino acids: CASSLGTGGRSYGYTF.

V and J are TRBV13 and TRBJ2-5, with TRBD2 matching over 7 bases. Germline V CDR1 and CDR2: PRHDT, FYEKMQ (reference sequence). V trimming: 2 bases; J trimming: 1 base; junction bases outside the gene matches: 1. CDR3 length: 14 residues. In nucleotides, the CDR3 is TGTGCCAGCAGCTTACGGGAGGCCCAAGAGACCCAGTACTTC. It specifies CASSLREAQETQYF.

DNA of the CDR3: TGTGCCAGCAGCCTGCTTCAGGCTAGCCTAGCAGATACGCAGTATTTT. Residues: CASSLLQASLADTQYF. The V gene is TRBV4-2, the J gene TRBJ2-3, with D possibly being TRBD2 (5 bases). This CDR3 comprises 16 residues. Trimming cost V 4 bases and J 4 bases, with 18 bases left between them. CDR1 and CDR2 (germline): LGHNA, YNFKEQ.

The chain recombines TRBV28 with TRBJ2-7, with D tentatively TRBD1 (6 bases). The CDR3 contains 13 residues. Germline V CDR1 and CDR2: MDHEN, SYDVKM. Trimming stripped 3 bases from V and 0 bases from J, with 6 bases between. DNA of the CDR3: TGTGCCAGCAGTTTGGACAGCTCCTACGAGCAGTACTTC. Its protein is CASSLDSSYEQYF. The full variable domain, rest sourced from reference TRBV28 and TRBJ2-7, is DVKVTQSSRYLVKRTGEKVFLECVQDMDHENMFWYRQDPGLGLRLIYFSYDVKMKEKGDIPEGYSVSREKKERFSLILESASTNQTSMYLCASSLDSSYEQYFGPGTRLTVT.

The V and J genes are TRBV30 and TRBJ1-2; D may be TRBD1 (6 bases). This CDR3 spans 13 amino acids. CDR1 is GTSNPN and CDR2 is SVGIG in the germline V gene (reference sequence). Trimming pared 3 bases from V and 2 bases from J, leaving 10 bases between. The CDR3 spells CAWSAQGNYGYTF. In DNA, the CDR3 is TGTGCCTGGAGCGCACAGGGCAACTATGGCTACACCTTC.

The rearrangement uses TRBV7-2 and TRBJ2-7; TRBD1 matches 7 bases. Germline V CDR1 and CDR2: SGHTA, FQGNSA. There are 14 residues in the CDR3. J lost 0 bases, V lost 6 bases, and 5 bases had no gene match. Here the CDR3 DNA reads TGTGCCAGCAGTTGGGACAGTAGCTCCTACGAGCAGTACTTC. As protein: CASSWDSSSYEQYF.

The J gene is TRBJ1-5, the V gene TRBV4-2; the match to TRBD1 covers 7 bases. Per germline, CDR1 LGHNA and CDR2 YNFKEQ. J lost 4 bases, V lost 0 bases, and 3 bases had no gene match. This CDR3 has 15 residues. The CDR3 DNA reads as TGTGCCAGCAGCCAAGATGAACAGGGGAATCAGCCCCAGCATTTT. It is translated as CASSQDEQGNQPQHF.

This chain joins TRBV12-3 or TRBV12-4 and TRBJ2-5, with D uncertain. V lost 6 bases and J 2 bases, leaving 7 bases between the germline ends. The length of the CDR3 is 12 residues. CDR3 sequence reads: CASRRYQETQYF. The CDR3 coding sequence is TGTGCCAGCAGGCGGTATCAAGAGACCCAGTACTTC.

The count of this clone is one. The rearrangement uses TRBV11-2 and TRBJ2-1; 8 nucleotides align to TRBD2. The CDR3 runs to 15 residues. Unmatched junction bases numbered 9, after V lost 5 bases and J lost 6 bases. Germline CDR1 reads SGHAT; CDR2 reads FQNNGV. CDR3: CASSNLAGPRNEQFF. CDR3 nucleotide sequence: TGTGCCAGCAGCAATCTAGCGGGCCCTCGCAATGAGCAGTTCTTC.

This chain links TRBV5-1 with TRBJ1-2; D not resolved. The V and J ends lost 4 bases and 3 bases respectively, with 10 bases between them. Germline V gives CDR1 SGHRS, CDR2 YFSETQ. CDR3 length equals 13 residues. The CDR3 here is CASSPDGDYGYTF. DNA of the CDR3: TGCGCCAGCAGCCCTGACGGAGACTATGGCTACACCTTC.

V and J are TRBV5-4 and TRBJ1-1; TRBD1 agrees at 8 bases. Germline loops: CDR1 SGHNT, CDR2 YYREEE (reference sequence). V gave up 3 bases and J gave up 0 bases; unmatched junction bases: 1. CDR3 length equals 14 residues. The CDR3 protein is CASSSGGMNTEAFF. For the CDR3, the DNA is TGTGCCAGCAGCTCAGGGGGCATGAACACTGAAGCTTTCTTT.

The rearrangement links TRBV19 to TRBJ1-1; TRBD1 matches 10 bases. V lost 4 bases and J lost 5; bases outside the gene matches: 4. This CDR3 is built from 14 residues. Germline CDR1 and CDR2: LNHDA and SQIVND (reference sequence). The CDR3 DNA follows: TGTGCCAGTAGTACGGACAGGGGGTGGACTGAAGCTTTCTTT. Its translation: CASSTDRGWTEAFF.

This clone came up once. The rearrangement links TRBV3-1 (or the pseudogene TRBV3-2) to TRBJ2-2; TRBD2 aligns across 10 bases. Germline-derived CDR1 and CDR2 are LGHDT and YNNKEL (reference sequence). With V trimmed by 6 bases and J by 5 bases, 9 bases remained unmatched. CDR3 length: 16 amino acids. In DNA form, the CDR3 reads TGTGCCAGCAGTCACGGACTAGCGGTCGGGACCGGGGAGCTGTTTTTT. It encodes CASSHGLAVGTGELFF.

This chain joins TRBV7-2 and TRBJ2-7; possibly TRBD1 for D (6 bases). This CDR3 has 15 amino acids. Germline V gene lookup returns CDR1 SGHTA and CDR2 FQGNSA. V gave up 5 bases and J gave up 2 bases, with 16 bases separating them. Written as DNA, the CDR3 is TGTGCCAGCAGCCCTGAGGGGACACCTACCTACGAGCAGTACTTC. Translation: CASSPEGTPTYEQYF.

This clone has a single count. The chain joins TRBV7-9 to TRBJ1-2; D possibly corresponds to TRBD1 (6 bases). V lost 5 bases to trimming and J lost 7 bases, with 20 bases between them. The CDR3 extends over 15 amino acids. Per the germline V gene, CDR1 is SEHNR and CDR2 is FQNEAQ (reference sequence). The CDR3 here is CASSNGYGGGGGYTF. Written as DNA, the CDR3 is TGTGCCAGCAGCAACGGTTACGGCGGGGGCGGTGGCTACACCTTC.